The source of this T cell receptor beta chain is a study of blood T cell repertoires in COVID-19. Study-level background: Material from acute and convalescent COVID-19 was sourced from the United States, Italy and Spain. T cells, B-cell-depleted T cells, or PBMCs provided the cDNA or gDNA that served as material.

Clinical history reported by participants formed the basis on which cohorts were assigned. The CDR3 length is 11 residues. In germline, CDR1 is DFQATT, CDR2 SNEGSKA (reference sequence). V lost 4 bases and J 4 bases, leaving 7 bases between the germline ends. The protocol was immunoSEQ multiplex PCR, while the TCRdb copy is restricted to in-frame clones and leaves out a portion. Of approximately 190,000 clones in the sample, around 82% were seen once. This sequence was found in a woman aged 55-69 years with acute COVID-19. The rearrangement uses TRBV20-1 and TRBJ1-2, with no clear D. Sequenced input: PBMCs or T cells enriched from blood (not recorded which). The CDR3 nucleotides read TGCAGTGCTAAGTTCGGCTATGGCTACACCTTC. It specifies CSAKFGYGYTF.